These 15 T cell receptor beta chains came from one sample sequenced in a study of metastatic and nonmetastatic thyroid tumors. Ahead of thyroid surgery, no patient had received treatment of any kind. Using MiXCR, TCRdb reanalyzed the PCR reads. The sample has about 15,000 clones, 25% to 30% seen once. Material: tumor tissue. All receptors come from a male donor with papillary thyroid cancer or a benign thyroid nodule (not recorded which). Some clones in this sample may be carry-over from other donors' samples.

This clone was recorded many times. This chain uses TRBV6-1 with TRBJ1-5, with D uncertain. In germline, CDR1 is MNHNS, CDR2 SASEGT. The CDR3 loop spans 12 amino acids. Trimming took off 7 bases at V and 0 bases at J, with 4 bases between the two ends. For the CDR3, the DNA is TGTGCCAGCACCGGTAGCAATCAGCCCCAGCATTTT. This codes for CASTGSNQPQHF.

The sample holds a few counts of this clone. The chain couples TRBV18 to TRBJ1-6; D uncertain. Germline loops: CDR1 KGHSH, CDR2 LQKENI. The CDR3 runs to 13 residues. The ends were cut back, 6 bases at V and 7 bases at J, with 10 bases in the middle. CDR3 in amino acids: CASSQDGNSPLHF. The CDR3 region has the DNA TGTGCCAGCTCGCAGGACGGGAATTCACCCCTCCACTTT.

This clone has a count of ten or more. The V gene is TRBV6-1, the J gene TRBJ2-7, with 7 bases that match TRBD1. The CDR3 consists of 12 residues. In germline, CDR1 is MNHNS, CDR2 SASEGT. Unmatched junction bases numbered 5, after V lost 6 bases and J lost 6 bases. The CDR3 is CASRKQGREQYF. The CDR3 DNA reads TGTGCCAGCAGGAAACAGGGGCGCGAGCAGTACTTC.

This clone was seen a few times. The rearrangement uses TRBV27 and TRBJ2-7; 8 nucleotides agree with TRBD2. Per germline, CDR1 MNHEY and CDR2 SMNVEV (reference sequence). The CDR3 extends over 10 amino acids. CDR3 DNA: TGTGCCAGCAGGCTCGGAGCGGGAGACGTC. Its protein is CASRLGAGDV.

This clone was picked up many times. A much larger clone lies one base from this, so it may be a read error. This sample also contains other DNA sequences that code for the same CDR3. The CDR3 spells CASTKPGGYNEQFF. The CDR3 DNA follows: TGTGCTAGCACTAAACCCGGGGGTTACAATGAGCAGTTCTTC. This chain links TRBV6-1 with TRBJ2-1; D is perhaps TRBD2 (6 bases). The CDR3 covers 14 residues. Per the germline V gene, CDR1 is MNHNS and CDR2 is SASEGT.

This clone was observed many times. This sequence joins TRBV30 and TRBJ1-4; 9 bases line up with TRBD1. The CDR3 is made up of 13 amino acids. The V segment lost 7 bases and the J segment 7 bases; nucleotides outside the gene matches: 7. The V gene's germline CDR1 is GTSNPN and CDR2 SVGIG (reference sequence). Written as DNA, the CDR3 is TGTGCCTCAACCCGGGACAGGGCTGAAAAACTGTTTTTT. Translating gives CASTRDRAEKLFF.

The genes are TRBV28 and TRBJ2-3; 7 bases fit TRBD2. CDR1 and CDR2 (germline): MDHEN, SYDVKM. There are 19 residues in the CDR3. V lost 4 bases, J lost 4 bases, and 20 bases stayed unmatched. CDR3 region: CASSSPSSGTSVSADTQYF. The CDR3 DNA sequence: TGTGCCAGCAGTTCTCCCTCTTCCGGTACTAGCGTGAGCGCAGATACGCAGTATTTT.

In this sample, this clone turned up a few times. The rearrangement joins TRBV12-3 or TRBV12-4 to TRBJ2-3, with D possibly TRBD2 on 6 matching bases. V was clipped by 4 bases and J by 0 bases, with 14 bases between them. The CDR3 has 16 amino acids. The CDR3 reads CASSSGGKASTDTQYF. DNA for the CDR3: TGTGCCAGCAGTTCGGGCGGGAAAGCTAGCACAGATACGCAGTATTTT.

This clone was detected ten times or more. Given a much more abundant clone one base away, this may be a read error. The sample holds other DNA sequences that translate to the same CDR3. J is TRBJ1-5 and V is TRBV28; D gene unclear. The CDR3 sequence is 14 residues long. Germline CDR1 reads MDHEN; CDR2 reads SYDVKM. CDR3 nucleotide sequence: TGCGCCAGCAGTGCCCAGATTAGCAATCAGCCCCAGCATTTT. Amino acids: CASSAQISNQPQHF.

Remarks on this clone: The CDR3 ends on some other residue instead of the conserved phenylalanine or tryptophan, so this is likely a read error. The rearrangement joins TRBV6-2 or TRBV6-3 to TRBJ1-3; D may be TRBD1 (5 bases). The V end was cut by 9 bases, the J end by 0 bases, with 15 bases between. CDR1 is MNHEY, CDR2 SVGEGT, per germline. CDR3 length: 15 residues. The DNA for the CDR3 is TGTGCCAGAACCCAAGGGGTCTACTCTGGAAACACCATATATTAT. Its protein is CARTQGVYSGNTIYY.

The sample holds one count of this clone. The V and J genes are TRBV19 and TRBJ2-2, with D perhaps being TRBD1 or TRBD2 (5 bases each). Germline values: CDR1 LNHDA, CDR2 SQIVND (reference sequence). This CDR3 contains 16 residues. V lost 6 bases and J lost 4, with 18 bases in between. The CDR3 sequence: CASSGTPLRSTGELFF. The CDR3 DNA reads as TGTGCCAGTAGCGGGACCCCTTTGAGGAGCACCGGGGAGCTGTTTTTT.

The V gene is TRBV30, the J gene TRBJ2-7; 11 nucleotides line up with TRBD2. Per germline, CDR1 GTSNPN and CDR2 SVGIG (reference sequence). The CDR3 spans 14 residues. J gave up 0 bases and V 3 bases, and 1 base lay outside the gene matches. This CDR3 reads CAWRGTSGSYEQYF. CDR3 in DNA: TGTGCCTGGAGGGGGACTAGCGGCTCCTACGAGCAGTACTTC.

The gene calls are TRBV6-9 and TRBJ2-2; D remains ambiguous. Trimming pared 5 bases from V and 2 bases from J, leaving 0 bases between. The CDR3 sequence is 11 residues long. Germline V gives CDR1 MNHGY, CDR2 SVAAGI. CDR3 DNA sequence: TGTGCCAGCAGTAACACCGGGGAGCTGTTTTTT. Its translation is CASSNTGELFF.

This clone has ten or more counts. Just one base apart from a much larger clone, this may be a read error. The conserved phenylalanine or tryptophan normally closing the CDR3 is absent here, so this likely arose from a read error. The chain is built from TRBV28 and TRBJ2-7, with 9 bases that match TRBD1. The CDR3 is 15 residues long. V was pared by 5 bases and J by 4 bases, with 9 bases of the junction left unmatched. Germline-derived CDR1 and CDR2 are MDHEN and SYDVKM. The chain's CDR3 is CASSTPKGQGYEQYL. The CDR3 DNA is TGTGCCAGCAGTACGCCCAAAGGACAGGGGTACGAGCAGTACCTC.

The genes are TRBV28 and TRBJ1-2; D unclear. Germline V lookup: CDR1 MDHEN, CDR2 SYDVKM. This CDR3 has 12 amino acids. V was clipped by 4 bases and J by 3 bases, with 6 bases between them. The CDR3 loop is CASSWGDYGYTF. For the CDR3, the DNA is TGTGCCAGCAGTTGGGGAGACTATGGCTACACCTTC.